A single sample is the source of the 3 T cell receptor beta chains below, sequenced in a study of cytomegalovirus exposure and HLA in healthy donors. PCR employed 60 Vbeta and 13 Jbeta primers. Only in-frame clones appear in the TCRdb table, and some are missing; sequencing was by immunoSEQ multiplex PCR. In total, the table holds 91,000 or so clones. The sample taken for sequencing was PBMCs. These receptors were collected from a woman aged 25 to 39 in good health and CMV-seronegative.

The rearrangement joins TRBV6-5 to TRBJ1-2; possibly TRBD1 for D (6 bases). This CDR3 contains 14 residues. Germline V gene sequence: CDR1 MNHEY, CDR2 SVGAGI. With 5 bases removed from V and 6 bases from J, the gap between germline ends came to 16 bases. The CDR3 nucleotides read TGTGCCAGCAGTCCAGGGGTCCCTCAACATGGCTACACCTTC. Translation: CASSPGVPQHGYTF.

The chain has TRBV4-1 and TRBJ2-1; TRBD1 is a possible D gene (5 bases). The germline V gene encodes CDR1 MGHRA and CDR2 YSYEKL. Trimming stripped 0 bases from V and 0 bases from J, with 9 bases between. The CDR3 loop spans 16 amino acids. CDR3: CASSQDGRVSYNEQFF. The CDR3 nucleotides are TGCGCCAGCAGCCAAGATGGCAGGGTCTCCTACAATGAGCAGTTCTTC.

This rearrangement joins TRBV28 to TRBJ2-3; 7 nucleotides match TRBD2. The CDR3 has 14 residues. The J segment lost 7 bases and the V segment lost 6 bases, leaving 10 bases of the junction unmatched. Germline assignment: CDR1 MDHEN and CDR2 SYDVKM. CDR3 amino acids: CASSLAVPRYTQYF. The CDR3 DNA is TGTGCCAGCAGCCTAGCGGTACCAAGATATACGCAGTATTTT.